One and the same sample provided the 21 T cell receptor beta chains below, sequenced in a study of cytomegalovirus exposure and HLA in healthy donors. PCR involved 60 Vbeta and 13 Jbeta primers. Some clones are missing from TCRdb's copy, which holds only in-frame ones; the method was immunoSEQ multiplex PCR. The repertoire includes some 150,000 clones, about 82% of them detected once, and 6% to 9% sits in the top ten. Material for sequencing was PBMCs. The receptors were sampled from a woman under 40 in good health and CMV-seropositive.

The V and J genes are TRBV7-3 and TRBJ2-3, with TRBD2 identical over 11 bases. V gave up 5 bases and J gave up 5 bases; unmatched junction bases: 9. In germline, CDR1 is SGHTA, CDR2 FQGTGA. The CDR3 runs to 16 residues. The DNA of the CDR3 is TGTGCCAGCAGCACCGGTCTAGCGGGGGGTGTAGATACGCAGTATTTT. It is translated as CASSTGLAGGVDTQYF.

The chain links TRBV18 to TRBJ2-1; no reliable D call. The V gene lost 1 base and the J gene lost 8 bases, with 12 bases spanning the gap. This CDR3 region has 14 residues. Germline CDR1 KGHSH, CDR2 LQKENI. The CDR3: CASSPQADADEQFF. In nucleotides, the CDR3 is TGTGCCAGCTCACCACAGGCCGATGCGGATGAGCAGTTCTTC.

This clone has only a few counts. The rearrangement uses TRBV4-1 and TRBJ1-1; 7 nucleotides agree with TRBD1. CDR3 length: 14 amino acids. The ends lost 0 bases at V and 10 bases at J; junction bases unmatched: 8. Germline-derived CDR1 and CDR2 are MGHRA and YSYEKL. CDR3 loop: CASSQERWRQGAFF. CDR3 DNA sequence: TGCGCCAGCAGCCAAGAGAGGTGGCGACAGGGAGCTTTCTTT.

The V gene is TRBV6-6, the J gene TRBJ2-3; no clear D. Germline lookup yields CDR1 MNHNY and CDR2 SVGAGI (reference sequence). V was shortened by 7 bases and J by 4 bases, with 15 bases between the two germline ends. The CDR3 runs 14 residues. CDR3 sequence: CASTRHFPADTQYF. The DNA of the CDR3 is TGTGCCAGCACCAGACATTTTCCGGCAGATACGCAGTATTTT.

This rearrangement joins TRBV19 to TRBJ1-4; D unresolved. Trimming removed 3 bases at V and 7 bases at J, with 12 bases between. This CDR3 has 14 residues. Germline loops: CDR1 LNHDA, CDR2 SQIVND (reference sequence). Written as DNA, the CDR3 is TGTGCCAGTAGTATCGCGGGCTGGAGTGAAAAACTGTTTTTT. Amino acid sequence: CASSIAGWSEKLFF. Full variable domain (missing parts from reference TRBV19 and TRBJ1-4): DGGITQSPKYLFRKEGQNVTLSCEQNLNHDAMYWYRQDPGQGLRLIYYSQIVNDFQKGDIAEGYSVSREKKESFPLTVTSAQKNPTAFYLCASSIAGWSEKLFFGSGTQLSVL.

V gene TRBV5-1 combines with J gene TRBJ2-1; possibly TRBD1 for D (6 bases). V lost 1 base to trimming and J lost 5 bases, with 19 bases between them. Germline V gene data show CDR1 as SGHRS and CDR2 as YFSETQ. CDR3 length equals 17 residues. CDR3 sequence reads: CASSLSSGGAINNEQFF. The CDR3 region has the DNA TGCGCCAGCAGCTTGTCATCTGGGGGCGCGATTAACAATGAGCAGTTCTTC.

The chain employs TRBV19 and TRBJ1-6; 9 positions match TRBD1. This CDR3 contains 14 residues. V trimming: 5 bases; J trimming: 9 bases; junction bases outside the gene matches: 5. Germline CDR1 reads LNHDA; CDR2 reads SQIVND (reference sequence). The CDR3 reads CASSPGQGTSPLHF. The CDR3 DNA sequence: TGTGCCAGTAGTCCAGGACAGGGGACTTCACCCCTCCACTTT.

This chain uses TRBV6-1 with TRBJ2-7; D tentatively fits TRBD1 or TRBD2 (6 bases each). V lost 10 bases, J lost 0 bases, and 19 bases lay in between. This CDR3 has 15 residues. CDR1 is MNHNS and CDR2 is SASEGT in the germline V gene. CDR3 sequence: CAIRGWRDGSYEQYF. The CDR3, as DNA: TGTGCCATCAGGGGTTGGCGGGACGGCTCCTACGAGCAGTACTTC.

The V gene is TRBV9, the J gene TRBJ1-3, with TRBD1 identical over 7 bases. CDR3 size: 14 residues. J gave up 3 bases and V 3 bases, and 3 bases lay outside the gene matches. Germline V CDR1 and CDR2: SGDLS, YYNGEE. The CDR3 sequence is CASSEGQRGNTIYF. The CDR3 DNA is TGTGCCAGCAGCGAGGGACAGCGTGGAAACACCATATATTTT.

J is TRBJ2-7 and V is TRBV2; D is ambiguous. This CDR3 has 13 amino acids. CDR1 is SNHLY, CDR2 FYNNEI, per germline. With 5 bases removed from V and 4 bases from J, the gap between germline ends came to 12 bases. CDR3 sequence reads: CASSSFGAYEQYF. CDR3 bases: TGTGCCAGCAGTTCGTTTGGTGCGTACGAGCAGTACTTC. The variable domain in full, completed from reference TRBV2 and TRBJ2-7, reads EPEVTQTPSHQVTQMGQEVILRCVPISNHLYFYWYRQILGQKVEFLVSFYNNEISEKSEIFDDQFSVERPDGSNFTLKIRSTKLEDSAMYFCASSSFGAYEQYFGPGTRLTVT.

The V call is TRBV9, the J call TRBJ2-1, with 8 bases matching TRBD2. The germline CDR1 and CDR2 sequences are SGDLS and YYNGEE. V trimming: 3 bases; J trimming: 2 bases; junction bases outside the gene matches: 7. This CDR3 region has 16 residues. CDR3 protein: CASSAFGAGAYNEQFF. Here the CDR3 DNA reads TGTGCCAGCAGCGCTTTCGGAGCGGGGGCCTACAATGAGCAGTTCTTC.

The gene calls are TRBV5-1 and TRBJ2-3; TRBD1 is a possible D gene (5 bases). This CDR3 has 14 amino acids. The germline V gene has CDR1 SGHRS and CDR2 YFSETQ. Trimming left V 2 bases short and J 4 bases short, with 11 bases between. The CDR3 sequence: CASSLRRVADTQYF. The CDR3 DNA follows: TGCGCCAGCAGCTTACGCAGGGTGGCAGATACGCAGTATTTT.

The gene calls are TRBV27 and TRBJ1-1, with 7 bases aligning to TRBD1. With 6 bases clipped from V and 4 bases from J, the junction kept 8 bases outside the gene matches. The CDR3 runs to 14 residues. Per germline, CDR1 MNHEY and CDR2 SMNVEV (reference sequence). CDR3 in DNA: TGTGCCAGCAGGGGTGACAGGGCTGGCACTGAAGCTTTCTTT. Its translation is CASRGDRAGTEAFF.

This chain connects TRBV11-1 to TRBJ1-4, with 8 bases fitting TRBD1. This CDR3 has 14 residues. Germline values: CDR1 SGHAT, CDR2 FQDESV (reference sequence). V dropped 4 bases and J dropped 8; count of bases not matched to a gene: 6. The CDR3: CASSSDRGDEKLFF. The CDR3 nucleotides read TGTGCCAGCAGCTCAGACAGGGGTGACGAAAAACTGTTTTTT.

The chain combines TRBV29-1 with TRBJ2-5; maybe TRBD1 (5 bases). The CDR3 sequence is 14 residues long. The V gene's germline CDR1 is SQVTM and CDR2 ANQGSEA. Between the trimmed V and J ends, which lost 0 bases and 1 base, there was a span of 9 bases. DNA of the CDR3: TGCAGCGTTGAAGATGGGGCGAGCCAAGAGACCCAGTACTTC. Its protein is CSVEDGASQETQYF.

V gene TRBV28 combines with J gene TRBJ1-5, with a weak D call TRBD1 (5 bases). The CDR3 is 15 residues long. V dropped 10 bases and J dropped 4 bases, with 20 bases sitting between them. Germline CDR1 MDHEN, CDR2 SYDVKM. Written as DNA, the CDR3 is TGTGCCACCAACCTACCCTCCTCAGGGAATCAGCCCCAGCATTTT. Protein sequence: CATNLPSSGNQPQHF.

The V gene is TRBV4-3, the J gene TRBJ1-2; the D is unclear. Looked up from germline, CDR1 is LGHNA and CDR2 is YSLEER. CDR3 length equals 14 residues. V was trimmed by 3 bases and J by 4 bases, leaving 12 bases between them. The CDR3 sequence is CASSHLEGPYGYTF. The CDR3 nucleotides read TGCGCCAGCAGCCACCTAGAGGGCCCCTATGGCTACACCTTC.

Written as DNA, the CDR3 is TGTGCCAGCAGCTTAGGGCAGGACTATGGCTACACCTTC. Encoded protein: CASSLGQDYGYTF. V and J are TRBV7-9 and TRBJ1-2; unclear D gene. V was cut by 1 base and J by 3 bases, with 6 bases left in between. The CDR3 contains 13 residues. Looked up from germline, CDR1 is SEHNR and CDR2 is FQNEAQ (reference sequence). The entire variable domain, with the rest obtained from reference TRBV7-9 and TRBJ1-2, is as follows: DTGVSQNPRHKITKRGQNVTFRCDPISEHNRLYWYRQTLGQGPEFLTYFQNEAQLEKSRLLSDRFSAERPKGSFSTLEIQRTEQGDSAMYLCASSLGQDYGYTFGSGTRLTVV.

V is TRBV7-2 and J is TRBJ2-1; no clear D. This CDR3 has 12 residues. V lost 5 bases and J lost 8, with 10 bases in between. Looked up from germline, CDR1 is SGHTA and CDR2 is FQGNSA. The CDR3: CASSLLGYEQFF. CDR3 bases: TGTGCCAGCAGCCTACTCGGGTATGAGCAGTTCTTC.

The chain employs TRBV7-9 and TRBJ2-7; tentative D call: TRBD1 (5 bases). Trimming shortened V by 1 base and J by 5 bases, and 18 bases separated the two germline ends. CDR3 length: 16 amino acids. Germline V CDR1 and CDR2: SEHNR, FQNEAQ (reference sequence). The CDR3 spells CASSLGSLRERNEQYF. The CDR3, as DNA: TGTGCCAGCAGCTTAGGATCCCTCAGGGAACGGAACGAGCAGTACTTC.

The chain recombines TRBV28 with TRBJ2-7; weak D call: TRBD1 (6 bases). Trimming took off 7 bases at V and 1 base at J, with 17 bases between the two ends. CDR1 MDHEN and CDR2 SYDVKM come from the germline V gene. The CDR3 loop spans 15 amino acids. Here the CDR3 reads CASIWETGKSYEQYF. CDR3 in DNA: TGTGCCAGCATTTGGGAAACAGGGAAATCCTACGAGCAGTACTTC.